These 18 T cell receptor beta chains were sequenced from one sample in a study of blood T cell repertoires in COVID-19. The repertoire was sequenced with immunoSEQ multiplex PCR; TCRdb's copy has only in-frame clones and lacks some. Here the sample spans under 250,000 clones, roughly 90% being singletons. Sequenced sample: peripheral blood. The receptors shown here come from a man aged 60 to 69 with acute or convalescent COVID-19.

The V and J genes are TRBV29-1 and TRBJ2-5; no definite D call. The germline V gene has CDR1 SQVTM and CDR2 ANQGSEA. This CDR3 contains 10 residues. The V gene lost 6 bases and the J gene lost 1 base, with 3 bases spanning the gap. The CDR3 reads CSVAQETQYF. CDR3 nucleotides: TGCAGCGTGGCCCAAGAGACCCAGTACTTC.

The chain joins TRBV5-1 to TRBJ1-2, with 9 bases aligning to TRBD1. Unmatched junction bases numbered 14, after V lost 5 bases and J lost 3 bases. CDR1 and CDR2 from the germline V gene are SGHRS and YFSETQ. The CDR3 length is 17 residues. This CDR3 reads CASRRGYRGLEHYGYTF. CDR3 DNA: TGCGCCAGCAGGAGGGGCTACAGGGGGCTAGAGCACTATGGCTACACCTTC.

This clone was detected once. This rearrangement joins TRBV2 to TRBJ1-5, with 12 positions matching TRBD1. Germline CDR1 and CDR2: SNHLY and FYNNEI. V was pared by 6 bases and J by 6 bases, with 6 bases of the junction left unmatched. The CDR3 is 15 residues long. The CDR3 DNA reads TGTGCCAGCAGAGCCGGGACAGGGGGCTTTCAGCCCCAGCATTTT. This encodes CASRAGTGGFQPQHF.

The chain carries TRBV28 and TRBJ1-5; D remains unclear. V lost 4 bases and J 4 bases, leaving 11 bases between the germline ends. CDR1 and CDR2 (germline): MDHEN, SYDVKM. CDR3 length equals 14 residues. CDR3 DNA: TGTGCCAGCAGTTCACAGTTTTTAAATCAGCCCCAGCATTTT. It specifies CASSSQFLNQPQHF.

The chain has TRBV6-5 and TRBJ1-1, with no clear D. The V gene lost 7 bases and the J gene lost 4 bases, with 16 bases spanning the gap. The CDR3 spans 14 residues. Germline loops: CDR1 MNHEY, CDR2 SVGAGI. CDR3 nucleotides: TGTGCCAGCACCCAAGGACTGTGGGGCACTGAAGCTTTCTTT. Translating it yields CASTQGLWGTEAFF.

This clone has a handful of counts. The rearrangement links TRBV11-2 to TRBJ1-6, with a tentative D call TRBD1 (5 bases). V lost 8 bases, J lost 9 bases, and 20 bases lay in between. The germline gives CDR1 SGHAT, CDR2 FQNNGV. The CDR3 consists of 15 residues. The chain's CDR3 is CASGGIGGGTSPLHF. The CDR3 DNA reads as TGTGCCAGCGGAGGAATCGGGGGAGGTACTTCACCCCTCCACTTT.

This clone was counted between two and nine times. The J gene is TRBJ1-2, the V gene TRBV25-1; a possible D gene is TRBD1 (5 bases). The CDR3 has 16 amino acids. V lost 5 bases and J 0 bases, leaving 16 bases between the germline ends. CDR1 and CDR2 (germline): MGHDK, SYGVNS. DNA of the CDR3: TGTGCCAGCAGTCAAACAGGAGAGTCGGCTAACTATGGCTACACCTTC. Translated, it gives CASSQTGESANYGYTF.

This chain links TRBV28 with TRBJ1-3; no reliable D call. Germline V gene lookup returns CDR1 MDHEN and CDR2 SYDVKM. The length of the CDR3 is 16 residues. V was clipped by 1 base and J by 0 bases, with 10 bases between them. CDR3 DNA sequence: TGTGCCAGCAGTTTATTCAACTTGATCTCTGGAAACACCATATATTTT. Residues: CASSLFNLISGNTIYF.

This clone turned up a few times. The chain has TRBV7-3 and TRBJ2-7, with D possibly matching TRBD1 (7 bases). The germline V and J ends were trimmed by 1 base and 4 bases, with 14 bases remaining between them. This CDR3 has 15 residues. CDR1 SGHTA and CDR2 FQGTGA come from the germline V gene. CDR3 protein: CASSLRAGGQYEQYF. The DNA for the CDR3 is TGTGCCAGCAGCTTAAGAGCAGGGGGGCAGTACGAGCAGTACTTC.

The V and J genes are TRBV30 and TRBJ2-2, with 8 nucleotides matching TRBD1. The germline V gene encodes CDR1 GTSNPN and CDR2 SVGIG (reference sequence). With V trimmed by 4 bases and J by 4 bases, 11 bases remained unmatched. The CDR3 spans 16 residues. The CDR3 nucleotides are TGTGCCTGGACCTGGGGAGCAGGGGGCAGCACCGGGGAGCTGTTTTTT. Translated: CAWTWGAGGSTGELFF.

CDR3 DNA sequence: TGTGCCAGCAGCTTAGGGGAGCTTGACACCCACAATGAGCAGTTCTTC. It specifies CASSLGELDTHNEQFF. The chain is built from TRBV11-3 and TRBJ2-1, with D maybe TRBD2 (5 bases). Per the germline V gene, CDR1 is SGHNT and CDR2 is YENEEA. V was clipped by 1 base and J by 5 bases, with 15 bases between them. The CDR3 consists of 16 residues.

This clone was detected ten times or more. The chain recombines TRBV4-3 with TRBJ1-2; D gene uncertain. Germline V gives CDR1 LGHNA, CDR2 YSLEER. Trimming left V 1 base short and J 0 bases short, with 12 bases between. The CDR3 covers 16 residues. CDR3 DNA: TGCGCCAGCAGCCAAGGGGGAGACACTTCTAACTATGGCTACACCTTC. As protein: CASSQGGDTSNYGYTF.

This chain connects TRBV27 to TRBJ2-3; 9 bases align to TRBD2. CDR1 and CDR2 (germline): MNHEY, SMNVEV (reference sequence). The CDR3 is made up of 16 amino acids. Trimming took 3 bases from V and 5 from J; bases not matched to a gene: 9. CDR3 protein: CASSLMAGGPGDTQYF. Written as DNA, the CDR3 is TGTGCCAGCAGTTTGATGGCGGGAGGGCCGGGAGATACGCAGTATTTT.

The CDR3 nucleotides are TGTGCCTTTGGACAGGCCTCCTACGAGCAGTACTTC. Its translation is CAFGQASYEQYF. V and J are TRBV30 and TRBJ2-7, with TRBD1 identical over 7 bases. There are 12 residues in the CDR3. Trimming at V came to 7 bases and at J to 0 bases, leaving 3 bases not matched to a gene. CDR1 is GTSNPN, CDR2 SVGIG, per germline (reference sequence). Full variable domain (rest looked up from reference TRBV30 and TRBJ2-7): SQTIHQWPATLVQPVGSPLSLECTVEGTSNPNLYWYRQAAGRGLQLLFYSVGIGQISSEVPQNLSASRPQDRQFILSSKKLLLSDSGFYLCAFGQASYEQYFGPGTRLTVT.

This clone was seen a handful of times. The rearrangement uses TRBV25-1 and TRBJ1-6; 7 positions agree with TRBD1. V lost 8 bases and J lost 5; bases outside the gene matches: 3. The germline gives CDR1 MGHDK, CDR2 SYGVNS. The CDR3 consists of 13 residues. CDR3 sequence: CASRGQHNSPLHF. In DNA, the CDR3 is TGTGCCAGCCGGGGACAGCATAATTCACCCCTCCACTTT. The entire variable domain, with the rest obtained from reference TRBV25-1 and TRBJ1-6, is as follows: EADIYQTPRYLVIGTGKKITLECSQTMGHDKMYWYQQDPGMELHLIHYSYGVNSTEKGDLSSESTVSRIRTEHFPLTLESARPSHTSQYLCASRGQHNSPLHFGNGTRLTVT.

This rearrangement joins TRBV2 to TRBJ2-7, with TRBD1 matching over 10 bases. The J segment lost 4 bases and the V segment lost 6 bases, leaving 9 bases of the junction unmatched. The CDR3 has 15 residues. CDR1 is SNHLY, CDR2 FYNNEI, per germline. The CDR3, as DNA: TGTGCCAGCAGGTCCGGGACAGGGGCCGGGTACGAGCAGTACTTC. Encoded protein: CASRSGTGAGYEQYF.

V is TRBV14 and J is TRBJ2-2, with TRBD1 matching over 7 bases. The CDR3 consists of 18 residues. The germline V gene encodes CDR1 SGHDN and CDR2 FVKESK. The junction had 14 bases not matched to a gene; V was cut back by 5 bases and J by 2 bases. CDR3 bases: TGTGCCAGCAGCTGGATAGAGGGACAGCCATATAACACCGGGGAGCTGTTTTTT. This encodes CASSWIEGQPYNTGELFF. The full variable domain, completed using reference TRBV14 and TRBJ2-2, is EAGVTQFPSHSVIEKGQTVTLRCDPISGHDNLYWYRRVMGKEIKFLLHFVKESKQDESGMPNNRFLAERTGGTYSTLKVQPAELEDSGVYFCASSWIEGQPYNTGELFFGEGSRLTVL.

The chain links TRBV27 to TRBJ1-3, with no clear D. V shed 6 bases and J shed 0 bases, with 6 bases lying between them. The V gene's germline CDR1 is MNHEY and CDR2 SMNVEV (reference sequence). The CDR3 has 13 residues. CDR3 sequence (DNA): TGTGCCAGCAGGGGGAGCTCTGGAAACACCATATATTTT. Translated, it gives CASRGSSGNTIYF.